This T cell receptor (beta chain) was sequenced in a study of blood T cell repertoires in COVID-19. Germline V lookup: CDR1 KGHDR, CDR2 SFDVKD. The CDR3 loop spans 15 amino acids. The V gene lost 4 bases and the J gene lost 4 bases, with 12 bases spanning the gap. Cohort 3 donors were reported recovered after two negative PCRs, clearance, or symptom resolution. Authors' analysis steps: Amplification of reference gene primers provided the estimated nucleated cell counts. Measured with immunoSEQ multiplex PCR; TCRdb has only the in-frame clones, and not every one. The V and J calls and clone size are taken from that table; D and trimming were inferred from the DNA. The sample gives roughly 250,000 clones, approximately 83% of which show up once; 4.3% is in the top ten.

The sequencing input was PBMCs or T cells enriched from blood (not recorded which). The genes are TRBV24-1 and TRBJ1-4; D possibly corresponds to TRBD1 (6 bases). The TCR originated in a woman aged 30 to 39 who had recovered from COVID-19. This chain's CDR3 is CATSEGQSVNEKLFF. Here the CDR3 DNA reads TGTGCCACCAGTGAAGGACAGTCCGTTAATGAAAAACTGTTTTTT.